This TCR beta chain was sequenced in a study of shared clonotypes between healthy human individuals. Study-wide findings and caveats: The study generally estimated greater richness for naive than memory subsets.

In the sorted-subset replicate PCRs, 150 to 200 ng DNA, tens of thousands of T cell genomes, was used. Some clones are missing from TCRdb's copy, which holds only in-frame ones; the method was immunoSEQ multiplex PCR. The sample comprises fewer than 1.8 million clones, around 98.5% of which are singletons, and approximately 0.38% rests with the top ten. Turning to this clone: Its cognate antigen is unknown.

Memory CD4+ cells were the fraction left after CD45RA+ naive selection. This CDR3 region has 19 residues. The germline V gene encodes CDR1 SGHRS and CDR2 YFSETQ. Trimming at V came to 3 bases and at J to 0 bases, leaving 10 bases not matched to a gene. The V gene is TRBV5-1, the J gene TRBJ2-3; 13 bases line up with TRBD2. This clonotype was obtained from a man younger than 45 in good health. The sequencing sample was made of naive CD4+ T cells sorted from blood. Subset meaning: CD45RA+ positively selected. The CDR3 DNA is TGCGCCAGCAGCTCGGGACTAGCGGGAAGACTCTCAAGCACAGATACGCAGTATTTT. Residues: CASSSGLAGRLSSTDTQYF.